This T cell receptor (beta chain) was profiled in a study of blood T cell repertoires in COVID-19. In the original analysis: The assay estimated nucleated cells by amplifying reference gene primers. TCRdb keeps only in-frame clones here, not all; method: immunoSEQ multiplex PCR. That table furnishes V, J and clone size, whereas the DNA furnished D and trimming. This sample has 70,000 to 95,000 clones, with 85% to 90% found just once. The J segment lost 7 bases and the V segment lost 7 bases, leaving 14 bases of the junction unmatched. Looked up from germline, CDR1 is GTSNPN and CDR2 is SVGIG (reference sequence). There are 14 residues in the CDR3.

V gene TRBV30 combines with J gene TRBJ1-2; 8 bases map to TRBD1. This receptor was obtained from a human donor with active COVID-19. The donor label of this sample is uncertain. Sequencing was done on a sample of peripheral blood. CDR3 loop: CASTIDDRGIGYTF. The DNA for the CDR3 is TGTGCCTCTACGATCGATGACAGGGGTATTGGCTACACCTTC. Based on the CDR3 plus reference TRBV30 and TRBJ1-2, the full variable domain is SQTIHQWPATLVQPVGSPLSLECTVEGTSNPNLYWYRQAAGRGLQLLFYSVGIGQISSEVPQNLSASRPQDRQFILSSKKLLLSDSGFYLCASTIDDRGIGYTFGSGTRLTVV.